This is a list of T cell receptor beta chains from one sample in a study of response to subunit inactivated influenza vaccine. TCRdb reanalysed the RT-PCR reads using MiXCR and keeps one entry per CDR3 protein. The sample shows about 650,000 distinct CDR3 sequences, approximately 15% of them seen only once. The sample was PBMCs from blood, taken 11 to 12 days after vaccination. The source of these receptors is a man aged 50 to 60 who received an inactivated influenza vaccine. Both conserved end residues are part of each CDR3. D genes are given only for firm matches. Not all rows give a size; the values are once, few, many and, for expanded clones, a class.

abundance	v_gene	d_gene	j_gene	CDR3nt	CDR3aa
few	TRBV5-1	TRBD2	TRBJ2-1	TGCGCCAGCAGCTTGGGGTCCGTTGGACTAGCGGGGCCCAGTTTCTTC	CASSLGSVGLAGPSFF
.	TRBV6-5	.	TRBJ1-3	TGTGCCAGCAGTTCTCGGCGGTTGGGAAACACCATATATTTT	CASSSRRLGNTIYF
few	TRBV12-3/TRBV12-4	.	TRBJ2-3	TGTGCCAGCAGTTTAAACAACCCCAGGGGCCCGCAGTATTTT	CASSLNNPRGPQYF
few	TRBV5-1	.	TRBJ1-6	TGCGCCAGCAGCCCTCATTGGACCTCTAGGAATTCACCCCTCCACTTT	CASSPHWTSRNSPLHF
.	TRBV28	.	TRBJ2-7	TGTGCCAGCAGTTTGGGGACACCACTCTACGAGCAGTACTTC	CASSLGTPLYEQYF
few	TRBV12-3/TRBV12-4	.	TRBJ2-1	TGTGCCAGCAGTGCGCTTGATGAGCAGTTCTTC	CASSALDEQFF
.	TRBV27	.	TRBJ1-6	TGTGCCAGCAGACGGGGGGAGTATAATTCACCCCTCCACTTT	CASRRGEYNSPLHF
few	TRBV11-1	.	TRBJ1-5	TGTGCCAGCAGATTTAGACGGGGCAGGGCGGTGGAATCGAATCAGCCCCAGCATTTT	CASRFRRGRAVESNQPQHF
.	TRBV20-1	.	TRBJ2-2	TGCAGTGCTAGCCCCGGGGGACGTGGCACCGGGGAGCTGTTTTTT	CSASPGGRGTGELFF
few	TRBV15	TRBD1	TRBJ1-1	TGTGCCACCAGCCAGGACAGGGTTAACACTGAAGCTTTCTTT	CATSQDRVNTEAFF